A selection of T cell receptor beta chains follows, all from one sample in a study of blood T cell repertoires in COVID-19. Some clones are missing from TCRdb's copy, which holds only in-frame ones; the method was immunoSEQ multiplex PCR. The sample lists about 310,000 clones; around 87% were seen once. The sample comprised peripheral blood. The receptors were sampled from a man aged 50-60 years with active or convalescent COVID-19. Both conserved end residues are part of each CDR3. The order of the fields is V gene, J gene, D gene, clone size, CDR3 DNA, CDR3 protein. A D gene is named only where the DNA matches it firmly. The size of a clone is reported for some rows only, either as once, few or many, or as a class for expanded clones.

v_call: TRBV19
j_call: TRBJ1-5
d_call: TRBD1
clone_size: .
cdr3_nt: TGTGCCAGTAGTATCCGACAGGGTGGACAGCCCCAGCATTTT
cdr3_aa: CASSIRQGGQPQHF

v_call: TRBV2
j_call: TRBJ1-1
d_call: .
clone_size: .
cdr3_nt: TGTGCCGGTGGGAGGAACACTGAAGCTTTCTTT
cdr3_aa: CAGGRNTEAFF

v_call: TRBV6-1
j_call: TRBJ2-3
d_call: .
clone_size: .
cdr3_nt: TGTGCCAGCAGTGAAAGACGGGTTGGAGGATCTAGCACAGATACGCAGTATTTT
cdr3_aa: CASSERRVGGSSTDTQYF

v_call: TRBV7-3
j_call: TRBJ1-5
d_call: .
clone_size: .
cdr3_nt: TGTGCCAGCAGTCAACAGCCCAATCAGCCCCAGCATTTT
cdr3_aa: CASSQQPNQPQHF

v_call: TRBV9
j_call: TRBJ2-3
d_call: TRBD2
clone_size: .
cdr3_nt: TGTGCCAGCAGCGTAACTAGCGGGGCCGGAAGTACAGATACGCAGTATTTT
cdr3_aa: CASSVTSGAGSTDTQYF

v_call: TRBV5-1
j_call: TRBJ2-7
d_call: .
clone_size: .
cdr3_nt: TGCGCCAGCAGCACTAAGAGCTCCTACGAGCAGTACTTC
cdr3_aa: CASSTKSSYEQYF

v_call: TRBV28
j_call: TRBJ2-5
d_call: TRBD2
clone_size: .
cdr3_nt: TGTGCCAGCAGTTCCCGGACTAGCGGGGGCGGGGAGACCCAGTACTTC
cdr3_aa: CASSSRTSGGGETQYF

v_call: TRBV7-3
j_call: TRBJ2-7
d_call: .
clone_size: .
cdr3_nt: TGTGCCATCAAGAGGACTATGGACGCTATTAGGGGACACGAGCAGTACTTC
cdr3_aa: CAIKRTMDAIRGHEQYF

v_call: TRBV5-1
j_call: TRBJ2-7
d_call: TRBD1
clone_size: once
cdr3_nt: TGCGCCAGCAGAGTCACGGGACAGCCCTTCTACGAGCAGTACTTC
cdr3_aa: CASRVTGQPFYEQYF

v_call: TRBV28
j_call: TRBJ2-7
d_call: .
clone_size: .
cdr3_nt: TGTGCCAGCAGTTTACTAGGGGTCGGCTCCTACGAGCAGTACTTC
cdr3_aa: CASSLLGVGSYEQYF

v_call: TRBV20-1
j_call: TRBJ1-5
d_call: TRBD1
clone_size: .
cdr3_nt: TGCAGTGCTAGTAATGGACAGGGCGGACAGCCCCAGCATTTT
cdr3_aa: CSASNGQGGQPQHF

v_call: TRBV7-9
j_call: TRBJ2-1
d_call: .
clone_size: .
cdr3_nt: TGTGCCAGCAGCTTAACAGGCGCCTACAATGAGCAGTTCTTC
cdr3_aa: CASSLTGAYNEQFF

v_call: TRBV5-1
j_call: TRBJ2-2
d_call: TRBD1
clone_size: .
cdr3_nt: TGCGCCAGCAGCTTCCTTGGACAGGGGGCGAGTGACACCGGGGAGCTGTTTTTT
cdr3_aa: CASSFLGQGASDTGELFF

v_call: TRBV28
j_call: TRBJ1-4
d_call: .
clone_size: .
cdr3_nt: TGTGCCAGCAGTTTAACGAACAGGGCGGAAAAACTGTTTTTT
cdr3_aa: CASSLTNRAEKLFF

v_call: TRBV9
j_call: TRBJ1-5
d_call: TRBD1
clone_size: once
cdr3_nt: TGTGCCAGCAGCGACGGACAGGAGGAGGATCAGCCCCAGCATTTT
cdr3_aa: CASSDGQEEDQPQHF

v_call: TRBV9
j_call: TRBJ2-2
d_call: .
clone_size: .
cdr3_nt: TGTGCCAGCAGCTCGGACTGGGAGTGGGTCGGGGAGCTGTTTTTT
cdr3_aa: CASSSDWEWVGELFF

v_call: TRBV7-3
j_call: TRBJ1-1
d_call: .
clone_size: .
cdr3_nt: TGTGCCAGCAGCTTAATGGCAGGGAACACTGAAGCTTTCTTT
cdr3_aa: CASSLMAGNTEAFF

v_call: TRBV19
j_call: TRBJ1-5
d_call: .
clone_size: .
cdr3_nt: TGTGCCAGTAGTCGGCAGGACAATCAGCCCCAGCATTTT
cdr3_aa: CASSRQDNQPQHF

v_call: TRBV13
j_call: TRBJ2-7
d_call: TRBD1
clone_size: .
cdr3_nt: TGTGCCAGCAGCTTGTGGACAGGGGGCTTCGAGCAGTACTTC
cdr3_aa: CASSLWTGGFEQYF

v_call: TRBV7-9
j_call: TRBJ2-2
d_call: TRBD1
clone_size: few
cdr3_nt: TGTGCCAGCAGCTTGCCTGACAGGGGCACCGGGGAGCTGTTTTTT
cdr3_aa: CASSLPDRGTGELFF

v_call: TRBV12-3/TRBV12-4
j_call: TRBJ2-7
d_call: .
clone_size: .
cdr3_nt: TGTGCCAGCAGCACGGGCCTGGGGCACGAGCAGTACTTC
cdr3_aa: CASSTGLGHEQYF

v_call: TRBV28
j_call: TRBJ2-7
d_call: TRBD1
clone_size: few
cdr3_nt: TGTGCCAGCAGTTCGTCGGGACAGGGATGGGACGAGCAGTACTTC
cdr3_aa: CASSSSGQGWDEQYF

v_call: TRBV19
j_call: TRBJ1-5
d_call: .
clone_size: .
cdr3_nt: TGTGCCAGTAGTCAGGTTAGCAATCAGCCCCAGCATTTT
cdr3_aa: CASSQVSNQPQHF

v_call: TRBV6-5
j_call: TRBJ1-6
d_call: .
clone_size: once
cdr3_nt: TGTGCCAGCAATATAGGGGTTAATTCACCCCTCCACTTT
cdr3_aa: CASNIGVNSPLHF

v_call: TRBV20-1
j_call: TRBJ1-5
d_call: TRBD1
clone_size: .
cdr3_nt: TGCAGTGCTAGTACGCCAGGGGGCCAGCCCCAGCATTTT
cdr3_aa: CSASTPGGQPQHF

v_call: TRBV18
j_call: TRBJ2-1
d_call: .
clone_size: .
cdr3_nt: TGTGCCAGCTCACCCAGGACACAATACAATGAGCAGTTCTTC
cdr3_aa: CASSPRTQYNEQFF

v_call: TRBV27
j_call: TRBJ2-1
d_call: TRBD2
clone_size: .
cdr3_nt: TGTGCCAGCAGTTTCCGAACTAGCGACTACAATGAGCAGTTCTTC
cdr3_aa: CASSFRTSDYNEQFF

v_call: TRBV3-1/TRBV3-2
j_call: TRBJ2-3
d_call: TRBD1
clone_size: .
cdr3_nt: TGTGCCAGCACCCCGGCAGGGGGTACAGATACGCAGTATTTT
cdr3_aa: CASTPAGGTDTQYF

v_call: TRBV7-6
j_call: TRBJ2-1
d_call: .
clone_size: .
cdr3_nt: TGTGCCAGCAGCAGCTTAGCAGCCCCCTACAATGAGCAGTTCTTC
cdr3_aa: CASSSLAAPYNEQFF

v_call: TRBV15
j_call: TRBJ1-2
d_call: .
clone_size: .
cdr3_nt: TGTGCCACCAGCAGAGACGCCGGGGGCTATGGCTACACCTTC
cdr3_aa: CATSRDAGGYGYTF

v_call: TRBV5-8
j_call: TRBJ2-1
d_call: TRBD2
clone_size: .
cdr3_nt: TGTGCCAGCAGCTTGGTCTGGGGGCGAAGCGGGAGCTTAGGGTTCAATGAGCAGTTCTTC
cdr3_aa: CASSLVWGRSGSLGFNEQFF

v_call: TRBV4-3
j_call: TRBJ2-5
d_call: .
clone_size: .
cdr3_nt: TGCGCCAGCAGCCAAAAAGGGGGATTGGAGACCCAGTACTTC
cdr3_aa: CASSQKGGLETQYF

v_call: TRBV3-1/TRBV3-2
j_call: TRBJ1-1
d_call: TRBD1
clone_size: .
cdr3_nt: TGTGCCAGCAGCCTCAGGGGGCCGCTGAATTTATTCTTT
cdr3_aa: CASSLRGPLNLFF

v_call: TRBV5-1
j_call: TRBJ1-4
d_call: .
clone_size: .
cdr3_nt: TGCGCCAGCAGCTTGGCCGGGCAGGGACTGTTTTTT
cdr3_aa: CASSLAGQGLFF

v_call: TRBV28
j_call: TRBJ2-7
d_call: .
clone_size: few
cdr3_nt: TGTGCCAGCAGTTCCCGACAGCGCTTCTACGAGCAGTACTTC
cdr3_aa: CASSSRQRFYEQYF

v_call: TRBV29-1
j_call: TRBJ2-5
d_call: .
clone_size: .
cdr3_nt: TGCAGCGCATCTTGGTTGGTCAGGGAAGAGACCCAGTACTTC
cdr3_aa: CSASWLVREETQYF

v_call: TRBV30
j_call: TRBJ2-1
d_call: .
clone_size: .
cdr3_nt: TGTGCCTGGAGTCCCCCGCCTAGCTCCTACAATGAGCAGTTCTTC
cdr3_aa: CAWSPPPSSYNEQFF